The rows below give T cell receptor beta chains drawn from one sample of a study of CD8+CD57+ T cells in acquired aplastic anemia. Via MiXCR, TCRdb re-called the reads, giving one row per CDR3 protein. The data show tens of thousands of distinct CDR3 sequences, with under 50% seen just once and 66% held by the top ten. The sample consisted of sorted CD4+, CD8+, or CD8+CD57+ T cells (not recorded which) from PBMCs. The source is a human donor in good health, serving as a control. Each CDR3 is given with its conserved first and last residue. The order of the fields is V gene, J gene, D gene, clone size, CDR3 DNA, CDR3 protein. D genes are given only for firm matches. Clone size appears in some rows only: once, few, many, or a class for an expanded clone.

TRBV29-1	TRBJ1-2	-	-	TGCAGCGTCGGCCTAGGGATTTTGGGCTACACCTTC	CSVGLGILGYTF
TRBV5-1	TRBJ2-1	-	-	TGCGCCAGCAGTGGGGATTTCTCCTACAATGAGCAGTTCTTC	CASSGDFSYNEQFF
TRBV7-9	TRBJ1-2	-	many	TGTGCCAGCAGCTCCGGGGCCACCGAAATTAACTATGGCTACACCTTC	CASSSGATEINYGYTF
TRBV24-1	TRBJ2-3	-	-	TGTGCCACCAGTGGGGGAAAGGGCAGTAGCACAGATACGCAGTATTTT	CATSGGKGSSTDTQYF
TRBV29-1	TRBJ2-2	TRBD1	many	TGCAGCGCACTCCCGGGACAGATAACCGGGGAGCTGTTTTTT	CSALPGQITGELFF
TRBV29-1	TRBJ2-5	TRBD1	-	TGTGCCTGGAGTGTAGGGACAGGGTTCCAAGAGACCCAGTACTTC	CAWSVGTGFQETQYF
TRBV2	TRBJ2-3	TRBD2	-	TGTGCCAGCAGTGTACAAGCGGGGGGGCGGGCAGATACGCAGTATTTT	CASSVQAGGRADTQYF
TRBV2	TRBJ2-1	TRBD1	many	TGTGCCAGCAGTGCAGGGGGCGCGGGTGAGCAGTTCTTC	CASSAGGAGEQFF
TRBV2	TRBJ2-5	TRBD1	-	TGTGCCAGCATGGGACAGGGGGCGGTTGGAGAGACCCAGTACTTC	CASMGQGAVGETQYF
TRBV6-5	TRBJ2-3	TRBD2	-	TGTGCCAGCAGTTACGGACTAGCGGGAGGGCCAGATACGCAGTATTTT	CASSYGLAGGPDTQYF
TRBV9	TRBJ2-2	-	-	TGTGCCAGCAGCTCACCGGGACTCAACACCGGGGAGCTGTTTTTT	CASSSPGLNTGELFF
TRBV10-3	TRBJ1-6	-	once	TGTGCCATCAGTGAGGCCGGTTCACCCCTCCACTTT	CAISEAGSPLHF
TRBV12-5	TRBJ2-5	TRBD2	few	TGTGCTAGTGGTCTCACCGCTAGCGGCCAAGAGACCCAGTACTTC	CASGLTASGQETQYF
TRBV7-6	TRBJ1-5	-	many	TGTGCCAGCAGCTCGGGGACTAATCAGCCCCAGCATTTT	CASSSGTNQPQHF
TRBV24-1	TRBJ1-1	-	many	TGTGCCACCAGTGGGAGGGGGACTGAAGCTTTCTTT	CATSGRGTEAFF
TRBV6-1	TRBJ2-1	TRBD2	-	TGTGCCAGCTCGACTAGCGGCCCTCCGGGTAATGAGCAGTTCTTC	CASSTSGPPGNEQFF
TRBV11-2	TRBJ1-1	-	few	TGTGCCAGCAGCCCCCCTATCGGCAGGAACACTGAAGCTTTCTTT	CASSPPIGRNTEAFF
TRBV12-3/TRBV12-4	TRBJ2-7	TRBD1	-	TGTGCCAGCAGTGACGGGACAGGGGTGAGCTACGAGCAGTACTTC	CASSDGTGVSYEQYF
TRBV15	TRBJ2-7	TRBD1	-	TGTGCCACCAGCATAGGGGGACAGGGCCGGTACGAGCAGTACTTC	CATSIGGQGRYEQYF
TRBV4-2	TRBJ1-6	TRBD1	-	TGTGCCAGCAGCCGGGACAGCAGCTCCTATAATTCACCCCTCCACTTT	CASSRDSSSYNSPLHF
TRBV5-4	TRBJ1-2	-	-	TGTGCCCGCAGCACGGGCGGTGGGGGGCGCTCTGGCTACACCTTC	CARSTGGGGRSGYTF
TRBV2	TRBJ2-7	-	-	TGTGCCAGCAATTTCCCGGGCCCTAAGGAGCAGTACTTC	CASNFPGPKEQYF
TRBV24-1	TRBJ1-5	-	-	TGTGCCACCAGTGATACCGGGGCCCAAAATCAGCCCCAGCATTTT	CATSDTGAQNQPQHF
TRBV12-3/TRBV12-4	TRBJ2-1	-	few	TGTGCCAGCAGTTCTACAGGATTTCATGAGCAGTTCTTC	CASSSTGFHEQFF
TRBV6-1	TRBJ1-2	-	many	TGTGCCAGCAGTGAAGACTATGGCTACACCTTC	CASSEDYGYTF
TRBV2	TRBJ2-1	TRBD2	-	TGTGCCAGCAGTGGGGTGGCGGGGGTCTACAATGAGCAGTTCTTC	CASSGVAGVYNEQFF
TRBV24-1	TRBJ1-2	-	-	TGTGCCACCAGTGCGCGTGAGGGGGGCTATGGCTACACCTTC	CATSAREGGYGYTF
TRBV7-8	TRBJ2-3	-	many	TGTGCCAGCTGTAGGGGGGCGACTAGCACAGATACGCAGTATTTT	CASCRGATSTDTQYF
TRBV2	TRBJ2-1	-	many	TGTGCCAGTGGCCGGACAGAGGCCTACAATGAGCAGTTCTTC	CASGRTEAYNEQFF
TRBV7-9	TRBJ2-7	-	few	TGTGCCAGCAGCTTAGGACACCTTTACGAGCAGTACTTC	CASSLGHLYEQYF
TRBV30	TRBJ1-5	-	few	TGTGCCGCCCAGGACGGCACAAATAGCAATCAGCCCCAGCATTTT	CAAQDGTNSNQPQHF
TRBV7-8	TRBJ2-7	-	few	TGTGCCAGCAGCCCCCCTGTCAGCTACGAGCAGTACTTC	CASSPPVSYEQYF
TRBV7-9	TRBJ2-7	-	-	TGTGCCAGCAGCTTAAGGGGGGGCTACGAGCAGTACTTC	CASSLRGGYEQYF
TRBV5-1	TRBJ2-3	TRBD1	-	TGCGCCAGCAGCTCCACGACAGGGACAGATACGCAGTATTTT	CASSSTTGTDTQYF
TRBV10-3	TRBJ2-5	-	-	TGTGCCATCAGTGACGAGGGGGGCAGAGAGACCCAGTACTTC	CAISDEGGRETQYF
TRBV7-9	TRBJ1-2	-	many	TGTGCCAGCAGCTTAGCCGACTATGGCTACACCTTC	CASSLADYGYTF
TRBV10-3	TRBJ1-5	-	-	TGTGCCATCAGTGCCGTTAGGATGGAGCCCCAGCATTTT	CAISAVRMEPQHF
TRBV19	TRBJ2-7	TRBD2	many	TGTGCCAGTGCTAGCGGGGGGGCTCACGAGCAGTACTTC	CASASGGAHEQYF
TRBV7-6	TRBJ1-3	-	many	TGTGCCAGCAGCTTCGGGGGATCTGGAAACACCATATATTTT	CASSFGGSGNTIYF
TRBV14	TRBJ2-5	-	-	TGTGCCAGCAGCCAAGATAGTTTGCGAACTCTCGGGACCCAGTACTTC	CASSQDSLRTLGTQYF
TRBV9	TRBJ2-7	-	-	TGTGCCAGCAGCACCAACAACGAGCAGTACTTC	CASSTNNEQYF
TRBV10-1	TRBJ2-5	TRBD2	-	TGCGCCAGCAGCGGGACTAACGACTGCCAAGAGACCCAGTACTTC	CASSGTNDCQETQYF
TRBV19	TRBJ2-1	TRBD2	many	TGTGCCAGCTCACCTGGGGAGCGGGGGGAAATCAGTGTGTACAATGAGCAGTTCTTC	CASSPGERGEISVYNEQFF
TRBV5-1	TRBJ1-1	TRBD1	few	TGCGCCAGCAGCTTGGAAGGCTCCCAGGGGGGCACTGAAGCTTTCTTT	CASSLEGSQGGTEAFF
TRBV11-2	TRBJ1-3	-	-	TGTCCCAGCAGCTTAAACAGGGAGGATACTGGAAACACCATATATTTT	CPSSLNREDTGNTIYF